These 15 T cell receptor beta chains share one sample of origin, sequenced in a study of technical replicates of blood from a handful of donors (TCRdb year 2017). The library was obtained by the immunoSEQ multiplex PCR assay. TCRdb carries this immuneACCESS record with in-frame sequences only. Its versions omit some clonotypes, under half of them owing to an unresolved V gene in the studies checked, with the rest unexplained. The sample table holds roughly 100,000 clones, of which 96% were seen once. The ten most abundant clones make up over 0.2% of the sample. The sequenced sample consisted of T cells isolated from PBMCs. The receptors were gathered from a human donor in good health.

The table lists this clone with a few counts. This sequence joins TRBV4-1 and TRBJ1-1; D not certain. The germline gives CDR1 MGHRA, CDR2 YSYEKL. The CDR3 runs 14 residues. The V gene lost 2 bases and the J gene lost 2 bases, with 9 bases spanning the gap. Here the CDR3 reads CASSQTTRNTEAFF. The CDR3 nucleotides are TGCGCCAGCAGCCAAACTACAAGAAACACTGAAGCTTTCTTT.

The chain has TRBV30 and TRBJ1-4, with 12 bases fitting TRBD1. CDR1 and CDR2 (germline): GTSNPN, SVGIG (reference sequence). The CDR3 covers 12 residues. After removal of 8 bases from V and 12 bases from J, the junction contained 7 bases not matched to a gene. CDR3 residues: CARRDRGQQLFF. The CDR3 region has the DNA TGTGCCCGTAGGGACAGGGGGCAGCAACTGTTTTTT.

This clone occurred a few times. The chain carries TRBV6-5 and TRBJ1-1; unclear D gene. Germline V CDR1 and CDR2: MNHEY, SVGAGI. This CDR3 spans 13 amino acids. Trimming removed 1 base at V and 1 base at J, with 4 bases between. The DNA for the CDR3 is TGTGCCAGCAGTTACTTGGCGAACACTGAAGCTTTCTTT. Amino acid sequence: CASSYLANTEAFF.

CDR3 sequence: CASSVSRAGGHNEQFF. CDR3 nucleotide sequence: TGTGCCAGCAGCGTCTCACGGGCGGGGGGTCACAATGAGCAGTTCTTC. The chain links TRBV11-2 to TRBJ2-1, with 8 nucleotides matching TRBD2. Germline V gene data show CDR1 as SGHAT and CDR2 as FQNNGV. The CDR3 spans 16 residues. The junction had 11 bases not matched to a gene; V was cut back by 5 bases and J by 5 bases.

V and J are TRBV6-6 and TRBJ2-2, with 8 positions matching TRBD1. The CDR3 runs to 16 residues. V lost 6 bases and J lost 7; bases outside the gene matches: 13. CDR1 is MNHNY and CDR2 is SVGAGI in the germline V gene (reference sequence). This CDR3 reads CASSLLTGEGNGELFF. The DNA for the CDR3 is TGTGCCAGCAGCCTCCTGACAGGGGAAGGGAACGGGGAGCTGTTTTTT.

The V call is TRBV27, the J call TRBJ2-2; 11 bases map to TRBD2. The CDR3 is made up of 16 amino acids. Trimming cost V 3 bases and J 1 base; bases outside gene matches: 1. Germline V gene sequence: CDR1 MNHEY, CDR2 SMNVEV (reference sequence). This CDR3 is CASSFLAGGNTGELFF. In DNA form, the CDR3 reads TGTGCCAGCAGTTTTCTAGCGGGAGGGAACACCGGGGAGCTGTTTTTT.

V usage is TRBV27 and J usage is TRBJ2-2, with 12 bases identical to TRBD2. With 3 bases clipped from V and 6 bases from J, the junction kept 8 bases outside the gene matches. This CDR3 region has 17 residues. Germline CDR1 and CDR2: MNHEY and SMNVEV (reference sequence). The CDR3 loop is CASSFRLTSGRSGELFF. The DNA of the CDR3 is TGTGCCAGCAGTTTCCGATTGACTAGCGGGAGATCCGGGGAGCTGTTTTTT.

The V call is TRBV5-1, the J call TRBJ2-3, with D uncertain. CDR1 is SGHRS and CDR2 is YFSETQ in the germline V gene. The ends were cut back, 4 bases at V and 2 bases at J, with 14 bases in the middle. CDR3 length equals 15 residues. The CDR3 loop reads CASSPTYGDTDTQYF. CDR3 nucleotides: TGCGCCAGCAGCCCAACCTATGGAGACACAGATACGCAGTATTTT.

This chain connects TRBV19 to TRBJ2-2, with D perhaps matching TRBD2 (6 bases). Trimming removed 6 bases at V and 3 bases at J, with 17 bases between. The length of the CDR3 is 16 residues. Germline V gives CDR1 LNHDA, CDR2 SQIVND (reference sequence). Here the CDR3 DNA reads TGTGCCAGTAGCCCTACCCCTAGCGTGTACACCGGGGAGCTGTTTTTT. Protein: CASSPTPSVYTGELFF.

The rearrangement links TRBV29-1 to TRBJ1-3; D unresolved. The germline gives CDR1 SQVTM, CDR2 ANQGSEA. Trimming took 1 base from V and 4 from J, leaving 14 bases between them. The CDR3 extends over 15 amino acids. DNA for the CDR3: TGCAGCGTTGAAGGGAGACTCTCTGCGGGAAACACCATATATTTT. It encodes CSVEGRLSAGNTIYF.

With regard to this clone: This sample includes further DNA sequences coding for the same CDR3. The gene calls are TRBV5-1 and TRBJ2-7, with D possibly being TRBD2 (7 bases). CDR1 and CDR2 from the germline V gene are SGHRS and YFSETQ. Between the trimmed V and J ends, which lost 4 bases and 3 bases, there was a span of 11 bases. The CDR3 is 13 amino acids. CDR3 nucleotides: TGCGCCAGCAGCAGCGGGACATTCTACGAGCAGTACTTC. Protein sequence: CASSSGTFYEQYF.

V is TRBV7-2 and J is TRBJ2-1; D gene ambiguous. Germline values: CDR1 SGHTA, CDR2 FQGNSA. The CDR3 runs to 16 residues. The ends were cut back, 5 bases at V and 0 bases at J, with 14 bases in the middle. The CDR3 DNA sequence: TGTGCCAGCAGCGCCTACAGCAGAAGCTCCTACAATGAGCAGTTCTTC. It translates to CASSAYSRSSYNEQFF.

J is TRBJ2-5 and V is TRBV5-4; TRBD2 matches at 9 bases. The CDR3 loop spans 17 amino acids. J gave up 4 bases and V 4 bases, and 14 bases lay outside the gene matches. The germline gives CDR1 SGHNT, CDR2 YYREEE (reference sequence). The CDR3 loop reads CASSRTAGGAVGETQYF. CDR3 nucleotide sequence: TGTGCCAGCAGCCGTACGGCGGGGGGGGCCGTGGGAGAGACCCAGTACTTC.

This sequence joins TRBV4-1 and TRBJ2-1; 7 bases map to TRBD2. Per the germline V gene, CDR1 is MGHRA and CDR2 is YSYEKL. The ends lost 0 bases at V and 6 bases at J; junction bases unmatched: 17. The CDR3 covers 19 residues. The CDR3: CASSQDGPLSAGALNEQFF. The CDR3 nucleotides read TGCGCCAGCAGCCAAGACGGACCTCTCTCCGCGGGAGCTCTCAATGAGCAGTTCTTC.

The genes are TRBV4-1 and TRBJ1-4; 7 bases fit TRBD1. The CDR3 spans 14 residues. The V gene end was trimmed by 4 bases and the J gene end by 11 bases; junction bases not matched to a gene: 10. Germline loops: CDR1 MGHRA, CDR2 YSYEKL. DNA of the CDR3: TGCGCCAGCAGCCTACCTAGACAGGGCTTTAAACTGTTTTTT. Its translation is CASSLPRQGFKLFF.